Following are 12 T cell receptor beta chains from one sample sequenced in a study of CD8+ T cells in alopecia areata. After isolation, RNA underwent reverse transcription to generate cDNA as the sequencing template. Here immunoSEQ multiplex PCR was the method, and the copy in TCRdb shows in-frame clones only, minus some. The sample lists fewer than 250,000 clones; 57% were seen once. Sequencing used CD4+ T cells sorted from blood, obtained at week 0. Source of these receptors: a human donor with alopecia areata.

This clone was observed a few times. V and J are TRBV9 and TRBJ2-3; tentatively, D is TRBD1 (8 bases). Germline V gene lookup returns CDR1 SGDLS and CDR2 YYNGEE. The CDR3 is made up of 13 amino acids. The V and J ends lost 6 bases and 4 bases respectively, with 12 bases between them. CDR3 sequence reads: CASTTGGADTQYF. As DNA, the CDR3 is TGTGCCAGCACCACAGGGGGGGCAGATACGCAGTATTTT.

The genes are TRBV30 and TRBJ1-2, with TRBD1 matching over 7 bases. CDR3 length: 13 amino acids. From germline, CDR1 is GTSNPN and CDR2 SVGIG (reference sequence). Trimming cost V 0 bases and J 7 bases; bases outside gene matches: 5. The CDR3 region has the DNA TGTGCCTGGAGTGTAGGACAGGCGCGTGGCTACACCTTC. The encoded protein is CAWSVGQARGYTF.

V and J are TRBV30 and TRBJ2-3; TRBD2 matches 8 bases. Trimming cost V 7 bases and J 3 bases; bases outside gene matches: 3. The CDR3 runs to 12 residues. From germline, CDR1 is GTSNPN and CDR2 SVGIG (reference sequence). The CDR3 loop is CALAGMTDTQYF. The CDR3 region has the DNA TGTGCCTTAGCGGGAATGACAGATACGCAGTATTTT.

This clone came up a few times. The chain employs TRBV30 and TRBJ1-5, with 9 bases fitting TRBD1. This CDR3 comprises 15 residues. The ends lost 4 bases at V and 0 bases at J; junction bases unmatched: 4. In germline, CDR1 is GTSNPN, CDR2 SVGIG (reference sequence). CDR3 bases: TGTGCCTGGACCGGACAGGGGTATAGCAATCAGCCCCAGCATTTT. This sequence encodes CAWTGQGYSNQPQHF.

The CDR3 region is CASTPGQGKDTQYF. DNA of the CDR3: TGTGCCAGCACCCCGGGACAGGGAAAAGATACGCAGTATTTT. The genes are TRBV9 and TRBJ2-3; 9 bases are a match to TRBD1. The V gene's germline CDR1 is SGDLS and CDR2 YYNGEE. V was pared by 6 bases and J by 5 bases, with 7 bases of the junction left unmatched. The CDR3 loop spans 14 amino acids.

This clone occurred a few times. V is TRBV29-1 and J is TRBJ2-3; D may be TRBD1 (5 bases). Trimming stripped 4 bases from V and 2 bases from J, with 16 bases between. The length of the CDR3 is 15 residues. Germline V CDR1 and CDR2: SQVTM, ANQGSEA. CDR3 DNA: TGCAGCGTTGCAGGCCACGACAGATCCACAGATACGCAGTATTTT. Translating it yields CSVAGHDRSTDTQYF.

This clone was seen more than once but under ten times. J is TRBJ2-2 and V is TRBV5-6; D is uncertain. With 4 bases removed from V and 7 bases from J, the gap between germline ends came to 11 bases. Germline CDR1 is SGHDT and CDR2 is YYEEEE. This CDR3 has 13 amino acids. The CDR3 DNA reads TGTGCCAGCAGCACCGGAATTATCGGGGAGCTGTTTTTT. Its translation is CASSTGIIGELFF.

This clone was detected only a few times. The chain employs TRBV18 and TRBJ2-7; TRBD1 aligns across 8 bases. Germline trimming cut 4 bases from V and 5 bases from J; bases unmatched to any gene: 10. Germline CDR1 and CDR2: KGHSH and LQKENI. The CDR3 has 15 residues. The CDR3 loop is CASSHADRANNEQYF. As DNA, the CDR3 is TGTGCCAGCTCACACGCGGACAGGGCGAACAACGAGCAGTACTTC.

This clone showed up just a few times. This chain joins TRBV7-9 and TRBJ1-2; D possibly corresponds to TRBD1 (5 bases). Germline CDR1 reads SEHNR; CDR2 reads FQNEAQ (reference sequence). The CDR3 length is 13 residues. V was shortened by 7 bases and J by 7 bases, with 16 bases between the two germline ends. Written as DNA, the CDR3 is TGTGCCAGCACTATCGGAGGAAGGGGTGGCTACACCTTC. Protein: CASTIGGRGGYTF.

This chain joins TRBV11-1 and TRBJ2-7, with D perhaps matching TRBD2 (6 bases). Germline assignment: CDR1 SGHAT and CDR2 FQDESV (reference sequence). The germline V and J ends were trimmed by 5 bases and 7 bases, with 18 bases remaining between them. CDR3 length equals 14 residues. The CDR3 is CASSAVSGTREQYF. The CDR3 DNA sequence: TGTGCCAGCAGCGCAGTTAGTGGGACTCGGGAGCAGTACTTC.

This clone was found a few times. The chain recombines TRBV6-5 with TRBJ1-2, with 7 bases aligning to TRBD1. The CDR3 spans 14 residues. The germline V gene has CDR1 MNHEY and CDR2 SVGAGI. The J segment lost 6 bases and the V segment lost 6 bases, leaving 10 bases of the junction unmatched. CDR3 sequence: CASRNTGAWDGYTF. In DNA form, the CDR3 reads TGTGCCAGCAGGAATACAGGGGCTTGGGATGGCTACACCTTC.

The V and J genes are TRBV4-1 and TRBJ2-1; unclear D gene. The CDR3 contains 16 residues. Looked up from germline, CDR1 is MGHRA and CDR2 is YSYEKL. V lost 0 bases and J 3 bases, leaving 12 bases between the germline ends. The CDR3: CASSQEGTNVYNEQFF. In DNA form, the CDR3 reads TGCGCCAGCAGCCAAGAAGGTACTAACGTCTACAATGAGCAGTTCTTC.